The 32 T cell receptor beta chains presented below share a single source sample, sequenced in a study of blood T cell repertoires in COVID-19. The method was immunoSEQ multiplex PCR; TCRdb's version includes in-frame clones alone and lacks a portion of them. Of about 220,000 clones listed, about 87% are singletons. The source material was PBMCs or T cells enriched from blood (not recorded which). These receptors all come from a woman in her 30s who had recovered from COVID-19.

V is TRBV7-2 and J is TRBJ1-6; the D gene is possibly TRBD1 (5 bases). The CDR3 runs to 18 residues. The germline V and J ends were trimmed by 2 bases and 0 bases, with 14 bases remaining between them. Germline values: CDR1 SGHTA, CDR2 FQGNSA. The CDR3 here is CASSLLRQTSSYNSPLHF. CDR3 DNA: TGTGCCAGCAGCTTACTCAGACAGACTAGCTCCTATAATTCACCCCTCCACTTT.

This chain joins TRBV6-4 and TRBJ2-2, with D uncertain. The CDR3 is 15 residues long. Trimming took 3 bases from V and 10 from J, leaving 18 bases between them. Per germline, CDR1 MRHNA and CDR2 SNTAGT. The chain's CDR3 is CASSEEFERSSELFF. The CDR3 bases are TGTGCCAGCAGTGAGGAATTCGAGCGTAGTTCGGAGCTGTTTTTT.

The CDR3 spells CASSYGESEQFF. As DNA, the CDR3 is TGTGCCAGCTCGTACGGGGAAAGTGAGCAGTTCTTC. The genes are TRBV19 and TRBJ2-1; D may be TRBD2 (5 bases). CDR3 size: 12 residues. Germline values: CDR1 LNHDA, CDR2 SQIVND (reference sequence). Trimming shortened V by 9 bases and J by 9 bases, and 15 bases separated the two germline ends.

The J gene is TRBJ1-4, the V gene TRBV10-3; the match to TRBD1 covers 10 bases. The CDR3 contains 15 residues. Per the germline V gene, CDR1 is ENHRY and CDR2 is SYGVKD. J lost 6 bases, V lost 6 bases, and 7 bases had no gene match. The CDR3 DNA reads TGTGCCATCAGCGAGACAGGGGGCGCGGATGAAAAACTGTTTTTT. It codes for CAISETGGADEKLFF.

The rearrangement uses TRBV7-2 and TRBJ2-7; 8 nucleotides align to TRBD1. The CDR3 is 15 amino acids. J lost 8 bases, V lost 7 bases, and 16 bases had no gene match. Germline V gives CDR1 SGHTA, CDR2 FQGNSA. CDR3 coding DNA: TGTGCCAGCACCCCAGACGGGACAGGCAGTAGTAAGCAGTACTTC. It is translated as CASTPDGTGSSKQYF.

This chain connects TRBV2 to TRBJ1-5; D might be TRBD1 (6 bases). The CDR3 sequence is 13 residues long. Germline CDR1 is SNHLY and CDR2 is FYNNEI. Trimming removed 8 bases from V and 1 base from J, with 9 bases in between. The CDR3 nucleotides read TGTGCCAGCGACGACAGGAGCAATCAGCCCCAGCATTTT. Its translation: CASDDRSNQPQHF.

The chain uses TRBV9 and TRBJ2-3; D not resolved. The CDR3 has 12 amino acids. Trimming took 4 bases from V and 2 from J, leaving 5 bases between them. Germline CDR1 SGDLS, CDR2 YYNGEE. The DNA for the CDR3 is TGTGCCAGCAGCCCAGACACAGATACGCAGTATTTT. Translation gives CASSPDTDTQYF.

The chain uses TRBV7-3 and TRBJ1-2; 7 nucleotides line up with TRBD1. Per the germline V gene, CDR1 is SGHTA and CDR2 is FQGTGA. CDR3 length equals 16 residues. V shed 2 bases, J shed 8 bases, and the junction held 14 bases outside the gene matches. For the CDR3, the DNA is TGTGCCAGCAGCTTATCCCCGGGACAGCCTATGCTCGGCTACACCTTC. This gives the protein CASSLSPGQPMLGYTF.

The chain combines TRBV7-9 with TRBJ2-3; no clear D gene. The CDR3 spans 15 residues. Trimming pared 3 bases from V and 0 bases from J, leaving 10 bases between. Germline lookup yields CDR1 SEHNR and CDR2 FQNEAQ (reference sequence). The CDR3 nucleotides are TGTGCCAGCAGCTTGCAACTACCTAGCACAGATACGCAGTATTTT. It yields the protein CASSLQLPSTDTQYF.

The table lists this clone with a count of one. The V call is TRBV4-3, the J call TRBJ2-6; tentatively, D is TRBD1 (5 bases). This CDR3 has 18 amino acids. Trimming stripped 0 bases from V and 0 bases from J, with 12 bases between. Germline V gives CDR1 LGHNA, CDR2 YSLEER. The CDR3 nucleotides are TGCGCCAGCAGCCAAGATGGCAGGGCCTACTCTGGGGCCAACGTCCTGACTTTC. Protein: CASSQDGRAYSGANVLTF.

This clone was counted once. The chain joins TRBV3-1 (or the pseudogene TRBV3-2) to TRBJ2-7; no definite D call. The CDR3 sequence is 10 residues long. Trimming took off 6 bases at V and 12 bases at J, with 12 bases between the two ends. Looked up from germline, CDR1 is LGHDT and CDR2 is YNNKEL (reference sequence). CDR3 sequence: CASRSKRRYF. The CDR3 DNA sequence: TGTGCCAGCAGAAGCAAAAGGAGGTACTTC.

The chain employs TRBV4-1 and TRBJ2-1; 12 bases align to TRBD2. The CDR3 consists of 16 residues. CDR1 and CDR2 from the germline V gene are MGHRA and YSYEKL. J lost 7 bases, V lost 1 base, and 5 bases had no gene match. Written as DNA, the CDR3 is TGCGCCAGCAGCCAAGGGCTAGCGGGGGGGCCGAATGAGCAGTTCTTC. Its protein product is CASSQGLAGGPNEQFF.

The rearrangement links TRBV27 to TRBJ2-6; 10 positions agree with TRBD1. Germline values: CDR1 MNHEY, CDR2 SMNVEV (reference sequence). This CDR3 spans 17 amino acids. The junction had 6 bases not matched to a gene; V was cut back by 6 bases and J by 1 base. DNA of the CDR3: TGTGCCAGCAGAACCGGGACAGGGGAGTCTGGGGCCAACGTCCTGACTTTC. It specifies CASRTGTGESGANVLTF.

The chain is built from TRBV4-3 and TRBJ2-7; 9 nucleotides match TRBD2. The V gene's germline CDR1 is LGHNA and CDR2 YSLEER. The CDR3 extends over 15 amino acids. V was clipped by 0 bases and J by 2 bases; unmatched bases: 2. DNA for the CDR3: TGCGCCAGCAGCCAAGATCTAGCGGGGACCTACGAGCAGTACTTC. This translates into CASSQDLAGTYEQYF.

Concerning this clone itself: Its ends do not fully match the called genes, so a read error is possible. The genes are TRBV7-7 and TRBJ2-5; TRBD2 matches at 7 bases. This CDR3 is 16 amino acids long. Looked up from germline, CDR1 is SSHAT and CDR2 is FNYEAQ (reference sequence). CDR3 bases: TGTGCTAGCAGCTTAGCGCAAGCGGGGAGACAAGAGACCCAGTACTTC. This gives the protein CASSLAQAGRQETQYF.

The rearrangement uses TRBV5-1 and TRBJ1-1; tentatively, D is TRBD1 (6 bases). Trimming cost V 3 bases and J 3 bases, with 15 bases left between them. The CDR3 has 15 residues. Looked up from germline, CDR1 is SGHRS and CDR2 is YFSETQ. The CDR3 is CASSSLGQTHTEAFF. The CDR3 DNA is TGCGCCAGCAGCTCCTTAGGACAGACACACACTGAAGCTTTCTTT.

The V gene is TRBV7-3, the J gene TRBJ1-5, with 7 bases that match TRBD1. Trimming at V came to 7 bases and at J to 0 bases, leaving 9 bases not matched to a gene. CDR3 length equals 16 residues. The germline V gene encodes CDR1 SGHTA and CDR2 FQGTGA. The CDR3, as DNA: TGTGCCAGCACTAAAGGGACAGTTCATAGCAATCAGCCCCAGCATTTT. As protein: CASTKGTVHSNQPQHF. Full variable domain (remainder filled in from reference TRBV7-3 and TRBJ1-5): GAGVSQTPSNKVTEKGKYVELRCDPISGHTALYWYRQSLGQGPEFLIYFQGTGAADDSGLPNDRFFAVRPEGSVSTLKIQRTERGDSAVYLCASTKGTVHSNQPQHFGDGTRLSIL.

This chain uses TRBV3-1 (or the pseudogene TRBV3-2) with TRBJ1-1, with no clear D. Germline-derived CDR1 and CDR2 are LGHDT and YNNKEL (reference sequence). Trimming removed 4 bases at V and 4 bases at J, with 13 bases between. CDR3 size: 14 residues. The CDR3 here is CASSPHSEGTEAFF. The CDR3 DNA sequence: TGTGCCAGCAGCCCTCATAGTGAGGGCACTGAAGCTTTCTTT.

V is TRBV15 and J is TRBJ1-4; a possible D gene is TRBD1 (6 bases). The CDR3 spans 15 residues. CDR1 LNHNV and CDR2 YYDKDF come from the germline V gene (reference sequence). The germline V and J ends were trimmed by 0 bases and 7 bases, with 12 bases remaining between them. The CDR3: CATSREGGGSEKLFF. Here the CDR3 DNA reads TGTGCCACCAGCAGAGAGGGAGGGGGGAGTGAAAAACTGTTTTTT.

This clone was seen more than once but under ten times. The chain combines TRBV6-5 with TRBJ1-3; D is undetermined. This CDR3 is built from 15 residues. The germline V gene has CDR1 MNHEY and CDR2 SVGAGI. The V gene lost 6 bases and the J gene lost 0 bases, with 12 bases spanning the gap. The CDR3 protein is CASRATSGSGNTIYF. In DNA form, the CDR3 reads TGTGCCAGCAGGGCTACGTCGGGCTCTGGAAACACCATATATTTT.

The gene calls are TRBV2 and TRBJ1-4; D is undetermined. The V end lost 4 bases, the J end lost 8 bases, and 11 bases lay between the germline ends. Germline lookup yields CDR1 SNHLY and CDR2 FYNNEI. There are 13 residues in the CDR3. Here the CDR3 reads CASSGRGIEKLFF. Here the CDR3 DNA reads TGTGCCAGCAGTGGGAGAGGTATCGAAAAACTGTTTTTT.

The chain employs TRBV24-1 and TRBJ2-2, with D perhaps TRBD2 (6 bases). Germline values: CDR1 KGHDR, CDR2 SFDVKD. V shed 4 bases and J shed 6 bases, with 11 bases lying between them. The CDR3 sequence is 14 residues long. CDR3 DNA sequence: TGTGCCACCAGTGACCCGCGGGGACCCGGGGAGCTGTTTTTT. As protein: CATSDPRGPGELFF.

This chain links TRBV5-5 with TRBJ2-2; TRBD1 matches at 9 bases. Germline lookup yields CDR1 SGHKS and CDR2 YYEKEE (reference sequence). The CDR3 runs 15 residues. Trimming removed 4 bases from V and 7 bases from J; junction bases left unmatched: 8. This CDR3 reads CASSDRGNWGGELFF. DNA of the CDR3: TGTGCCAGCAGCGACAGGGGGAATTGGGGCGGGGAGCTGTTTTTT. The variable domain in full, completed from reference TRBV5-5 and TRBJ2-2, reads DAGVTQSPTHLIKTRGQQVTLRCSPISGHKSVSWYQQVLGQGPQFIFQYYEKEERGRGNFPDRFSARQFPNYSSELNVNALLLGDSALYLCASSDRGNWGGELFFGEGSRLTVL.

The CDR3 is CAISESQGGYGYTF. Here the CDR3 DNA reads TGTGCCATCAGTGAGTCACAGGGGGGCTATGGCTACACCTTC. V gene TRBV10-3 combines with J gene TRBJ1-2; 8 bases are shared with TRBD1. CDR3 length: 14 amino acids. The junction had 1 base not matched to a gene; V was cut back by 0 bases and J by 4 bases. Looked up from germline, CDR1 is ENHRY and CDR2 is SYGVKD.

The chain uses TRBV6-5 and TRBJ1-2, with a possible D match to TRBD1 (6 bases). The V end lost 2 bases, the J end lost 2 bases, and 12 bases lay between the germline ends. Germline CDR1 is MNHEY and CDR2 is SVGAGI. The CDR3 loop spans 15 amino acids. The CDR3 loop reads CASSYTGRANYGYTF. CDR3 nucleotides: TGTGCCAGCAGTTACACAGGGAGGGCGAACTATGGCTACACCTTC.

This rearrangement joins TRBV5-4 to TRBJ1-3; D uncertain. The CDR3 consists of 14 residues. V gave up 0 bases and J gave up 5 bases, with 9 bases separating them. The germline gives CDR1 SGHNT, CDR2 YYREEE (reference sequence). The CDR3 spells CASSLGRFRNTIYF. CDR3 nucleotides: TGTGCCAGCAGCTTGGGGCGGTTTCGAAACACCATATATTTT.

The rearrangement uses TRBV23-1 and TRBJ1-5, with 9 bases that match TRBD1. TRBV23-1 is assigned to the ORF class and has an uncertain function. J was trimmed by 1 base and V by 6 bases; bases with no gene match: 13. This CDR3 is 18 amino acids long. The CDR3 loop is CASSLLYRGRVSNQPQHF. The CDR3 DNA reads TGCGCCAGCAGCTTACTGTACAGGGGGCGAGTAAGCAATCAGCCCCAGCATTTT.

V gene TRBV7-2 combines with J gene TRBJ2-7, with D possibly matching TRBD1 (6 bases). There are 15 residues in the CDR3. V gave up 1 base and J gave up 7 bases, with 17 bases separating them. From germline, CDR1 is SGHTA and CDR2 FQGNSA. For the CDR3, the DNA is TGTGCCAGCAGCTTAGGGGGGCTGGGGGCCGGGGAGCAGTACTTC. This sequence encodes CASSLGGLGAGEQYF.

This chain uses TRBV2 with TRBJ2-7; TRBD2 is a possible D gene (5 bases). With 9 bases removed from V and 5 bases from J, the gap between germline ends came to 20 bases. CDR3 length: 14 residues. From germline, CDR1 is SNHLY and CDR2 FYNNEI. CDR3 loop: CASKARAGDDEQYF. The DNA of the CDR3 is TGTGCCAGTAAAGCCCGGGCCGGGGATGACGAGCAGTACTTC.

The rearrangement links TRBV19 to TRBJ1-5; D may be TRBD1 (5 bases). Germline V CDR1 and CDR2: LNHDA, SQIVND (reference sequence). The CDR3 has 14 residues. The V gene lost 5 bases and the J gene lost 1 base, with 9 bases spanning the gap. The CDR3 here is CASSSEGSNQPQHF. For the CDR3, the DNA is TGTGCCAGTAGTTCGGAGGGGAGCAATCAGCCCCAGCATTTT.

V and J are TRBV11-1 and TRBJ2-7, with 8 bases fitting TRBD2. The junction had 7 bases not matched to a gene; V was cut back by 5 bases and J by 4 bases. This CDR3 spans 14 amino acids. CDR1 SGHAT and CDR2 FQDESV come from the germline V gene (reference sequence). CDR3 sequence (DNA): TGTGCCAGCAGCGCCCGGCGGGGGGTATACGAGCAGTACTTC. Its translation: CASSARRGVYEQYF. The full variable domain, its missing parts supplied by reference TRBV11-1 and TRBJ2-7, is EAEVAQSPRYKITEKSQAVAFWCDPISGHATLYWYRQILGQGPELLVQFQDESVVDDSQLPKDRFSAERLKGVDSTLKIQPAELGDSAMYLCASSARRGVYEQYFGPGTRLTVT.

The chain recombines TRBV3-1 (or the pseudogene TRBV3-2) with TRBJ2-1, with 11 bases identical to TRBD2. The germline V gene encodes CDR1 LGHDT and CDR2 YNNKEL (reference sequence). The CDR3 is 17 residues long. The V segment lost 4 bases and the J segment 4 bases; nucleotides outside the gene matches: 9. The CDR3 region has the DNA TGTGCCAGCAGCCCGCGACTAGCGGGGATTTATTACAATGAGCAGTTCTTC. As protein: CASSPRLAGIYYNEQFF.